This T cell receptor (beta chain) is drawn from a study of blood T cell repertoires in COVID-19. CDR3 size: 14 residues. Unmatched junction bases numbered 0, after V lost 3 bases and J lost 4 bases. Germline lookup yields CDR1 KGHSH and CDR2 LQKENI. Seattle's enrolled individuals joined amid active infection and were then monitored longitudinally. For this clone: This specimen includes other DNA sequences encoding the same CDR3.

Here immunoSEQ multiplex PCR was the method, and the copy in TCRdb shows in-frame clones only, minus some. The sample shows more than 60,000 clones, 70% to 90% of them seen only once. This TCR was sampled from a man older than 75 with COVID-19, enrolled during active disease. J is TRBJ1-4 and V is TRBV18; 9 positions match TRBD1. Sequences were obtained from peripheral blood. CDR3 in DNA: TGTGCCAGCTCACCGGGACAGGGTAATGAAAAACTGTTTTTT. Its protein product is CASSPGQGNEKLFF. The full variable domain, rest sourced from reference TRBV18 and TRBJ1-4, is NAGVMQNPRHLVRRRGQEARLRCSPMKGHSHVYWYRQLPEEGLKFMVYLQKENIIDESGMPKERFSAEFPKEGPSILRIQQVVRGDSAAYFCASSPGQGNEKLFFGSGTQLSVL.